A selection of T cell receptor beta chains follows, all from one sample in a study of cytomegalovirus exposure and HLA in healthy donors. TCRdb keeps only in-frame clones here, not all; method: immunoSEQ multiplex PCR. Listed are about 53,000 clones; under 15% falls within the top ten. Sequenced input: PBMCs. The receptors come from a man in his late teens or twenties in good health and CMV-seropositive. CDR3s include the opening cysteine and the closing phenylalanine or tryptophan. A D gene is named only where the DNA matches it firmly. Only some rows state a clone size, as once, few, many or a class for expanded clones.

D gene	V gene	clone size	J gene	CDR3 protein	CDR3 DNA
.	TRBV10-3	medium-sized	TRBJ1-1	CAISELMNTEAFF	TGTGCCATCAGTGAGTTAATGAACACTGAAGCTTTCTTT
.	TRBV6-5	.	TRBJ2-5	CASSSSGRTQETQYF	TGTGCCAGCAGCTCCTCCGGACGGACACAAGAGACCCAGTACTTC
TRBD1	TRBV11-3	.	TRBJ2-2	CASSATDRGAAGELFF	TGTGCCAGCAGCGCTACGGACAGGGGCGCGGCCGGGGAGCTGTTTTTT
TRBD2	TRBV27	.	TRBJ2-3	CASTLRGRVNLAGASRTDTQYF	TGTGCCAGCACCTTAAGGGGACGGGTGAATCTAGCGGGAGCTTCCCGCACAGATACGCAGTATTTT
.	TRBV29-1	.	TRBJ2-7	CSVEESRSYEQYF	TGCAGCGTTGAAGAATCGAGGAGCTACGAGCAGTACTTC
TRBD2	TRBV25-1	.	TRBJ2-1	CASSGTSYNEQFF	TGTGCCAGCAGTGGGACTAGCTACAATGAGCAGTTCTTC
.	TRBV29-1	.	TRBJ1-1	CSASGNRKTEAFF	TGCAGCGCCTCCGGGAATAGAAAGACTGAAGCTTTCTTT
.	TRBV27	.	TRBJ1-5	CASSPGQGYQPQHF	TGTGCCAGCAGTCCTGGGCAGGGTTATCAGCCCCAGCATTTT
.	TRBV6-1	.	TRBJ1-1	CASSFYRDTEAFF	TGTGCCAGCAGTTTCTACAGAGACACTGAAGCTTTCTTT
TRBD2	TRBV5-1	.	TRBJ2-3	CASSPGRGGRNYTDTQYF	TGCGCCAGCAGTCCGGGAAGAGGCGGGAGGAATTACACAGATACGCAGTATTTT
.	TRBV20-1	.	TRBJ2-1	CSARAYNEQFF	TGCAGTGCTCGGGCCTACAATGAGCAGTTCTTC
.	TRBV27	.	TRBJ2-3	CASSLGTWSTDTQYF	TGTGCCAGCAGTTTGGGGACATGGAGCACAGATACGCAGTATTTT
TRBD2	TRBV7-9	.	TRBJ2-1	CASSRQRLAYEQFF	TGTGCCAGCAGTCGCCAACGACTAGCATATGAGCAGTTCTTC
.	TRBV7-9	.	TRBJ2-5	CASSLAGAQETQYF	TGTGCCAGCAGCTTAGCGGGGGCCCAAGAGACCCAGTACTTC
.	TRBV5-5	.	TRBJ1-2	CASSFVRGGNYGYTF	TGTGCCAGCAGCTTTGTGAGGGGGGGAAACTATGGCTACACCTTC
TRBD1	TRBV28	.	TRBJ1-2	CASSSGDRGLLITF	TGTGCCAGCAGTTCCGGGGACAGAGGGCTCCTTATAACCTTC
.	TRBV9	.	TRBJ1-2	CASSMIDTPYGYTF	TGTGCCAGCAGCATGATAGACACCCCCTATGGCTACACCTTC
.	TRBV7-9	.	TRBJ1-2	CASSSETRGGVYGYTF	TGTGCCAGCAGCTCCGAAACTCGGGGGGGAGTCTATGGCTACACCTTC
.	TRBV6-5	.	TRBJ1-2	CASSYDSYGYTF	TGTGCCAGCAGTTATGACAGCTATGGCTACACCTTC
.	TRBV4-1	.	TRBJ2-1	CASTFRGRGGNEQFF	TGCGCCAGCACCTTCAGGGGCAGGGGAGGGAATGAGCAGTTCTTC
TRBD1	TRBV5-8	.	TRBJ2-5	CASLKRQGLEETQYF	TGTGCCAGCTTAAAGCGACAGGGTTTAGAGGAGACCCAGTACTTC
TRBD1	TRBV5-1	.	TRBJ2-1	CASSVDRGNEQFF	TGCGCCAGCAGCGTCGACAGGGGCAATGAGCAGTTCTTC
TRBD2	TRBV28	.	TRBJ2-1	CASSPGPRLAGADQFF	TGTGCCAGCAGCCCCGGGCCGAGACTAGCGGGAGCCGATCAGTTCTTC
TRBD1	TRBV5-4	.	TRBJ2-3	CASSLGQGEQYF	TGTGCCAGCAGCTTGGGACAGGGTGAGCAGTATTTT